Presented here are 18 T cell receptor beta chains from one specimen sequenced in a study of T cells in women clearing cervical HPV infection. The method was immunoSEQ multiplex PCR; TCRdb's version includes in-frame clones alone and lacks a portion of them. This table holds around 33,000 clones. The source material was blood buffy coat. The receptors here all came from a woman aged 18 to 75 with a cervical HPV16 infection that either progressed to CIN3+ or cleared (not recorded which).

Turning to this clone: The CDR3 goes on 3 residues after the read ends, and that part is filled in from the germline J gene. V and J are TRBV2 and TRBJ2-7; 8 bases map to TRBD2. V was clipped by 9 bases and J by 0 bases; unmatched bases: 4. The germline V gene has CDR1 SNHLY and CDR2 FYNNEI. This CDR3 is 13 amino acids long. CDR3 protein: CARRLASSYEQYF. CDR3 bases read: TGTGCCAGAAGACTAGCGAGCTCCTACGAG.

Regarding this clone: Sequencing ends 3 residues short of the CDR3 end; the germline J gene provides the rest. This sequence joins TRBV18 and TRBJ2-3; the match to TRBD2 covers 8 bases. CDR1 KGHSH and CDR2 LQKENI come from the germline V gene. The CDR3 is made up of 15 amino acids. The covered CDR3 bases are TGTGCCAGCTCACCCCACACTAGCGGAGAAGAGACG. Residues: CASSPHTSGEET. Given in full, the CDR3 is CASSPHTSGEETQYF.

Remarks on this clone: The read stops 3 residues short of the end of the CDR3; the missing end is completed from the germline J gene. V and J are TRBV11-2 and TRBJ1-1; D is undetermined. The V end was cut by 7 bases, the J end by 3 bases, with 12 bases between. Germline values: CDR1 SGHAT, CDR2 FQNNGV. The CDR3 covers 13 residues. CDR3 sequence reads: CASTIVPDTEAFF. CDR3 bases read: TGTGCCAGCACCATTGTACCAGACACTGAA.

Remarks on this clone: The read comes to an end 3 residues before the CDR3 does, leaving the germline J gene to fill in the end. The rearrangement uses TRBV19 and TRBJ2-3; the match to TRBD2 covers 7 bases. The length of the CDR3 is 15 residues. Germline-derived CDR1 and CDR2 are LNHDA and SQIVND (reference sequence). J was trimmed by 6 bases and V by 4 bases; bases with no gene match: 10. The CDR3 bases that were read are TGTGCCAGTAGTAGGGTTGGGGGGGGATGGGATACG. Translation gives CASSRVGGGWDT. The entire CDR3 protein reads CASSRVGGGWDTQYF.

As regards this clone: The CDR3 end lies 3 residues beyond the end of the read and is filled in from the germline J gene. V is TRBV10-2 and J is TRBJ2-7; tentative D call: TRBD1 (5 bases). Germline values: CDR1 WSHSY, CDR2 SAAADI. V was shortened by 8 bases and J by 4 bases, with 12 bases between the two germline ends. This CDR3 region has 12 residues. The CDR3: CASGAQVYEQYF. Partial CDR3 DNA: TGCGCCAGCGGGGCTCAGGTTTACGAG.

A note on this clone: The CDR3 end falls 3 residues outside the read, so it is completed with the germline J gene. Other nucleotide sequences from this sample produce the same CDR3. V and J are TRBV20-1 and TRBJ1-3, with a weak D call TRBD1 (6 bases). Germline V gene lookup returns CDR1 DFQATT and CDR2 SNEGSKA (reference sequence). CDR3 size: 13 residues. The V end lost 2 bases, the J end lost 3 bases, and 8 bases lay between the germline ends. CDR3 protein: CSARTGSGNTIYF. CDR3 bases read: TGCAGTGCTAGAACAGGGAGTGGAAACACC.

Notes on this clone: Coverage ceases 3 residues before the CDR3 finishes, and the germline J gene fills in the end. The chain recombines TRBV12-3 or TRBV12-4 with TRBJ1-4; possible D gene TRBD1, 5 bases. The CDR3 length is 14 residues. Between the trimmed V and J ends, which lost 8 bases and 6 bases, there was a span of 16 bases. The DNA read from the CDR3 is TGTGCCAGCGGCGGGGGGGAGACGCATGAAAAA. As protein: CASGGGETHEK. The CDR3 reads in full as CASGGGETHEKLFF.

In regard to this clone: The read gets to within 3 residues of the CDR3 end, and the germline J gene fills in the rest. The J gene is TRBJ2-7, the V gene TRBV5-6, with 10 bases fitting TRBD1. Germline CDR1 SGHDT, CDR2 YYEEEE. V lost 3 bases to trimming and J lost 3 bases; unmatched junction nucleotides: 0. This CDR3 has 13 amino acids. Here the CDR3 reads CASSWDRGYEQYF. The covered CDR3 bases are TGTGCCAGCAGCTGGGACAGGGGCTACGAG.

Remarks on this clone: The DNA ends 3 residues before the CDR3 does, and the rest of the CDR3 is filled in from the germline J gene. V gene TRBV4-1 combines with J gene TRBJ2-7, with D hard to call. Germline values: CDR1 MGHRA, CDR2 YSYEKL. Trimming took off 0 bases at V and 5 bases at J, with 17 bases between the two ends. The CDR3 is made up of 16 amino acids. CDR3 in amino acids: CASSQEVAVPYDEQYF. CDR3 DNA (partial): TGCGCCAGCAGCCAAGAGGTCGCGGTTCCGTACGACGAG.

Of note for this clone: The CDR3 end falls 3 residues outside the read, so it is completed with the germline J gene. This sequence joins TRBV5-1 and TRBJ1-1; a weak D match, TRBD1 (5 bases). Trimming shortened V by 1 base and J by 0 bases, and 10 bases separated the two germline ends. The CDR3 runs 15 residues. Germline V gene lookup returns CDR1 SGHRS and CDR2 YFSETQ. The part of the CDR3 DNA that was read is TGCGCCAGCAGCTTGTGGACATCCATGAACACTGAA. It yields the protein CASSLWTSMNTE. The CDR3 reads in full as CASSLWTSMNTEAFF. Full variable domain (rest looked up from reference TRBV5-1 and TRBJ1-1): KAGVTQTPRYLIKTRGQQVTLSCSPISGHRSVSWYQQTPGQGLQFLFEYFSETQRNKGNFPGRFSGRQFSNSRSEMNVSTLELGDSALYLCASSLWTSMNTEAFFGQGTRLTVV.

With regard to this clone: Read coverage stops 3 residues before the CDR3 terminus; the germline J gene supplies the remainder. This chain links TRBV7-2 with TRBJ1-5, with D unclear. Trimming left V 5 bases short and J 7 bases short, with 18 bases between. The CDR3 is 15 amino acids. Germline values: CDR1 SGHTA, CDR2 FQGNSA. The sequenced CDR3 bases are TGTGCCAGCAGCCCCCGCGGGAGGTCAGAACAGCCC. Its translation is CASSPRGRSEQP. The full CDR3 sequence reads CASSPRGRSEQPQHF.

Comments on this clone: Read data end 3 residues before the CDR3 end; the end is taken from the germline J gene. The chain has TRBV5-4 and TRBJ1-1; no clear D gene. The V end was cut by 6 bases, the J end by 0 bases, with 15 bases between. CDR1 SGHNT and CDR2 YYREEE come from the germline V gene (reference sequence). This CDR3 is built from 15 residues. This CDR3 reads CASTLGRGLNTEAFF. Partial CDR3 DNA: TGTGCCAGCACCCTAGGCCGCGGGTTGAACACTGAA.

As concerns this clone: Read sequence stops 3 residues before the CDR3 end, and the germline J gene provides the missing end. The V gene is TRBV20-1, the J gene TRBJ2-3, with D possibly TRBD1 on 6 matching bases. CDR1 is DFQATT, CDR2 SNEGSKA, per germline (reference sequence). The CDR3 covers 14 residues. This CDR3 is CSARDPFQGLSQYF. The DNA read from the CDR3 is TGCAGTGCTAGAGATCCTTTTCAGGGGTTGTCG.

This chain's CDR3 is CASSELTPESPLHF. CDR3 bases read: TGTGCCAGCAGCGAACTTACTCCCGAGTCACCC. The gene calls are TRBV2 and TRBJ1-6; D gene uncertain. The read gets to within 3 residues of the CDR3 end, and the germline J gene fills in the rest. CDR3 length equals 14 residues. Per germline, CDR1 SNHLY and CDR2 FYNNEI. Deletions cut 6 bases from V and 10 bases from J, with 16 bases between.

Concerning this clone itself: The read terminates 3 residues ahead of where the CDR3 ends, so the germline J gene completes it. The J gene is TRBJ2-5, the V gene TRBV20-1; the match to TRBD1 covers 10 bases. Germline CDR1 reads DFQATT; CDR2 reads SNEGSKA (reference sequence). V lost 8 bases to trimming and J lost 2 bases; unmatched junction nucleotides: 8. The CDR3 spans 14 residues. The sequenced CDR3 bases are TGCAGTCCGACTGACAGGGGGCGACAAGAGACC. Translation: CSPTDRGRQET. In full, the CDR3 reads CSPTDRGRQETQYF.

A remark on this clone: The read falls 3 residues short of the CDR3 end, and the missing part is taken from the germline J gene. The chain combines TRBV2 with TRBJ2-1; 14 bases line up with TRBD2. The V segment lost 6 bases and the J segment 9 bases; nucleotides outside the gene matches: 7. Germline V gives CDR1 SNHLY, CDR2 FYNNEI. This CDR3 has 15 residues. CDR3 DNA (partial): TGTGCCAGCAGCCTGAGGGGACTAGCGGGGGCTGAG. Encoded protein: CASSLRGLAGAE. The entire CDR3 is CASSLRGLAGAEQFF.

As for this clone: The CDR3 is cut off 3 residues early in the read; its end comes from the germline J gene. V is TRBV19 and J is TRBJ2-6; D remains ambiguous. The CDR3 spans 15 residues. The V and J ends lost 4 bases and 2 bases respectively, with 9 bases between them. Germline V CDR1 and CDR2: LNHDA, SQIVND (reference sequence). The CDR3: CASSKKVAGANVLTF. The part of the CDR3 DNA that was read is TGTGCCAGTAGTAAAAAGGTTGCTGGGGCCAACGTC.

Note on this clone: The CDR3 end falls 3 residues outside the read, so it is completed with the germline J gene. This chain joins TRBV2 and TRBJ1-5; no clear D. V was clipped by 8 bases and J by 9 bases, with 20 bases between them. Germline assignment: CDR1 SNHLY and CDR2 FYNNEI. The CDR3 runs 14 residues. The CDR3 protein is CASSPTSGEWPQHF. The DNA read from the CDR3 is TGTGCCAGCTCTCCGACTAGCGGGGAATGGCCC.